This entry is about one T cell receptor beta chain. Its specificity is not known. This sample stems from a study of blood T cells in healthy people across ages. CDR1 is SGHRS and CDR2 is YFSETQ in the germline V gene. V dropped 0 bases and J dropped 4; count of bases not matched to a gene: 8. The CDR3 has 16 residues. Next came a second PCR, run for about 7 to 12 cycles, which used a sample-barcoded 5' primer along with a J-beta primer mix. TCRdb re-derived calls from the 5' RACE reads in MiXCR, one entry per CDR3 protein. The profile shows around 800,000 distinct CDR3 sequences, roughly 53% of them singletons. Healthy Caucasian individuals from Russia aged about 6 to 95 served as donors. Whole-study findings and limits: Unsorted PBMCs ruled out conclusive naive versus antigen-experienced comparison.

This clonotype was obtained from a man older than 75 in good health. V and J are TRBV5-1 and TRBJ2-5; TRBD1 aligns across 8 bases. Sequencing input: blood. The DNA for the CDR3 is TGCGCCAGCAGCTTGGCCGGACAGGGAATAGGAGAGACCCAGTACTTC. The encoded protein is CASSLAGQGIGETQYF.